What follows are 15 T cell receptor beta chains derived from one specimen sequenced in a study of T cell clonality in common variable immunodeficiency. Overall study results and limits: Fewer deletions and N-nucleotide insertions were reportedly seen in common variable immunodeficiency TCR beta sequences.

These receptors are not linked to any known antigen. Produced via immunoSEQ multiplex PCR; TCRdb's table is partial and in-frame only. In total the sample includes some 25,000 clones, none of them seen once. What was sequenced was peripheral blood mononuclear cells. The receptors here all came from a human donor with common variable immunodeficiency.

Note on this clone: The CDR3 goes on 3 residues after the read ends, and that part is filled in from the germline J gene. At the DNA level, this CDR3 is encoded by other sequences in the same sample as well. The rearrangement links TRBV30 to TRBJ1-4, with 10 bases matching TRBD1. After removal of 5 bases from V and 8 bases from J, the junction contained 17 bases not matched to a gene. Germline values: CDR1 GTSNPN, CDR2 SVGIG (reference sequence). CDR3 size: 17 residues. CDR3 DNA, as far as it was read: TGTGCCTGGGTCACAAGGTCGGGTGGACAGGGGGGGGAAAAA. This sequence encodes CAWVTRSGGQGGEK. In full, the CDR3 is CAWVTRSGGQGGEKLFF. The full variable domain, completed using reference TRBV30 and TRBJ1-4, is SQTIHQWPATLVQPVGSPLSLECTVEGTSNPNLYWYRQAAGRGLQLLFYSVGIGQISSEVPQNLSASRPQDRQFILSSKKLLLSDSGFYLCAWVTRSGGQGGEKLFFGSGTQLSVL.

This clone was observed at least ten times. The missing CDR3 end, 3 residues past where the read stops, is filled in from the germline J gene. The chain employs TRBV9 and TRBJ2-3; 9 bases are shared with TRBD2. Germline CDR1 reads SGDLS; CDR2 reads YYNGEE. This CDR3 comprises 16 residues. Unmatched junction bases numbered 6, after V lost 0 bases and J lost 4 bases. The CDR3 here is CASSVAVSGGSDTQYF. The covered CDR3 bases are TGTGCCAGCAGCGTAGCTGTTAGCGGGGGTTCAGATACG.

This clone was recorded at least ten times. Read coverage stops 3 residues before the CDR3 terminus; the germline J gene supplies the remainder. The chain couples TRBV9 to TRBJ2-7; 8 bases map to TRBD1. Trimming at V came to 2 bases and at J to 6 bases, leaving 4 bases not matched to a gene. The CDR3 extends over 13 amino acids. Germline CDR1 and CDR2: SGDLS and YYNGEE. The CDR3 sequence is CASSVDRGSEQYF. CDR3 DNA, as far as it was read: TGTGCCAGCAGCGTTGACAGGGGAAGCGAG.

This clone has a count of ten or more. The missing CDR3 end, 3 residues past where the read stops, is filled in from the germline J gene. This rearrangement joins TRBV5-5 to TRBJ2-7, with D possibly TRBD1 on 5 matching bases. This CDR3 contains 14 residues. V was cut by 4 bases and J by 3 bases, with 14 bases left in between. Germline CDR1 is SGHKS and CDR2 is YYEKEE (reference sequence). Partial CDR3 DNA: TGTGCCAGCAGCGTAGCCTGGGGCCGCTACGAG. Its protein product is CASSVAWGRYE. The entire CDR3 protein reads CASSVAWGRYEQYF.

The sequenced part of the CDR3 DNA is TGTGCCAGTAGCGACAGGGGGCCCGAG. Translated: CASSDRGPE. The whole CDR3 sequence is CASSDRGPEQYF. The chain uses TRBV19 and TRBJ2-7, with 10 bases aligning to TRBD1. The read ends 3 residues shy of where the CDR3 ends; the end is completed using the germline J gene. The CDR3 consists of 12 residues. The V gene end was trimmed by 6 bases and the J gene end by 6 bases; junction bases not matched to a gene: 2. CDR1 and CDR2 from the germline V gene are LNHDA and SQIVND (reference sequence).

This clone was recorded many times. Coverage ceases 3 residues before the CDR3 finishes, and the germline J gene fills in the end. The chain employs TRBV28 and TRBJ2-1; TRBD2 might be the D (5 bases). CDR3 length: 15 amino acids. Germline lookup yields CDR1 MDHEN and CDR2 SYDVKM. Trimming cost V 3 bases and J 4 bases, with 13 bases left between them. The sequenced part of the CDR3 DNA is TGTGCCAGCAGTTTCAGCGGAAACCTATACAATGAG. Its protein product is CASSFSGNLYNE. The whole CDR3 sequence reads CASSFSGNLYNEQFF.

This clone was detected only a few times. Sequencing ends 3 residues short of the CDR3 end; the germline J gene provides the rest. V and J are TRBV19 and TRBJ2-7, with 8 bases lining up with TRBD2. The CDR3 has 15 amino acids. Trimming took 4 bases from V and 6 from J; bases not matched to a gene: 11. Germline V gene data show CDR1 as LNHDA and CDR2 as SQIVND (reference sequence). CDR3 loop: CASSTTGTSLFEQYF. The sequenced part of the CDR3 DNA is TGTGCCAGTAGTACCACAGGGACTAGTTTGTTCGAG.

This clone has ten or more counts. Read data end 3 residues before the CDR3 end; the end is taken from the germline J gene. The chain uses TRBV5-1 and TRBJ1-3, with a possible D match to TRBD1 (5 bases). This CDR3 is built from 13 residues. In germline, CDR1 is SGHRS, CDR2 YFSETQ. V lost 5 bases and J lost 2, with 8 bases in between. CDR3 bases read: TGCGCCAGCAGTCCAGGGACTGGAAACACC. Protein product: CASSPGTGNT. The entire CDR3 protein is CASSPGTGNTIYF. Combining the CDR3 with reference TRBV5-1 and TRBJ1-3 gives the whole variable domain KAGVTQTPRYLIKTRGQQVTLSCSPISGHRSVSWYQQTPGQGLQFLFEYFSETQRNKGNFPGRFSGRQFSNSRSEMNVSTLELGDSALYLCASSPGTGNTIYFGEGSWLTVV.

This clone was observed a handful of times. The CDR3 goes on 3 residues after the read ends, and that part is filled in from the germline J gene. The V gene is TRBV19, the J gene TRBJ2-1; D gene uncertain. This CDR3 spans 15 amino acids. The V gene lost 9 bases and the J gene lost 3 bases, with 18 bases spanning the gap. Germline CDR1 and CDR2: LNHDA and SQIVND (reference sequence). CDR3 DNA, as far as it was read: TGTGCCAGGAGGATAGATGGCACCGTCTACAATGAG. Translating it yields CARRIDGTVYNE. The whole CDR3 sequence reads CARRIDGTVYNEQFF.

This clone appeared many times. The missing CDR3 end, 3 residues past where the read stops, is filled in from the germline J gene. The V gene is TRBV6-1, the J gene TRBJ1-5; no clear D gene. Germline assignment: CDR1 MNHNS and CDR2 SASEGT. With 6 bases removed from V and 2 bases from J, the gap between germline ends came to 11 bases. This CDR3 spans 14 amino acids. CDR3 loop: CASRETAGNQPQHF. The sequenced part of the CDR3 DNA is TGTGCCAGCAGGGAAACAGCGGGCAATCAGCCC.

This clone was observed at least ten times. The CDR3 end is not reached by the read, which stops 3 residues before it; the germline J gene fills it in. The chain has TRBV4-1 and TRBJ1-6; 8 positions match TRBD1. V trimming: 4 bases; J trimming: 8 bases; junction bases outside the gene matches: 4. The germline gives CDR1 MGHRA, CDR2 YSYEKL. The CDR3 is 14 residues long. The CDR3 sequence is CASSPDRGDSPLHF. The covered CDR3 bases are TGCGCCAGCAGCCCTGACAGGGGAGATTCACCC.

This clone occurred many times. From the germline J gene comes the end of the CDR3, since the read stops 3 residues before it. The J gene is TRBJ1-1, the V gene TRBV28; 9 positions agree with TRBD1. V lost 5 bases to trimming and J lost 6 bases; unmatched junction nucleotides: 7. There are 14 residues in the CDR3. In germline, CDR1 is MDHEN, CDR2 SYDVKM. Partial CDR3 DNA: TGTGCCAGCAGTATAGGACAGGGGCGCGCTGAA. Protein product: CASSIGQGRAE. The whole CDR3 reads CASSIGQGRAEAFF.

The table lists this clone with many counts. The CDR3 goes on 3 residues after the read ends, and that part is filled in from the germline J gene. This sequence joins TRBV29-1 and TRBJ1-2, with D maybe TRBD1 (6 bases). The germline V gene has CDR1 SQVTM and CDR2 ANQGSEA. This CDR3 has 11 amino acids. V lost 7 bases to trimming and J lost 6 bases, with 12 bases between them. The CDR3 DNA, read in part, is TGCAGCGAACAGGGAGACGATGGC. Its translation is CSEQGDDG. In full, the CDR3 is CSEQGDDGYTF.

In this sample, this clone turned up many times. The read halts 3 residues ahead of the CDR3 end, with the missing end drawn from the germline J gene. The chain joins TRBV18 to TRBJ1-1; 7 bases map to TRBD1. Trimming cost V 4 bases and J 5 bases; bases outside gene matches: 10. The CDR3 spans 15 residues. The germline CDR1 and CDR2 sequences are KGHSH and LQKENI. Incomplete CDR3 DNA: TGTGCCAGCTCACTCACAGGGGAATGGGGGACTGAA. Amino acids: CASSLTGEWGTE. The complete CDR3 protein is CASSLTGEWGTEAFF.

This clone was seen ten or more times. The read finishes 3 residues shy of the CDR3 end, and the germline J gene is used to complete it. The chain is built from TRBV7-8 and TRBJ1-1; D is undetermined. The CDR3 has 16 residues. CDR1 SGHVS and CDR2 FQNEAQ come from the germline V gene. The ends were cut back, 3 bases at V and 1 base at J, with 15 bases in the middle. The CDR3 is CASSFGLRGKNTEAFF. The CDR3 DNA, read in part, is TGTGCCAGCAGCTTCGGCTTACGGGGAAAGAACACTGAA.